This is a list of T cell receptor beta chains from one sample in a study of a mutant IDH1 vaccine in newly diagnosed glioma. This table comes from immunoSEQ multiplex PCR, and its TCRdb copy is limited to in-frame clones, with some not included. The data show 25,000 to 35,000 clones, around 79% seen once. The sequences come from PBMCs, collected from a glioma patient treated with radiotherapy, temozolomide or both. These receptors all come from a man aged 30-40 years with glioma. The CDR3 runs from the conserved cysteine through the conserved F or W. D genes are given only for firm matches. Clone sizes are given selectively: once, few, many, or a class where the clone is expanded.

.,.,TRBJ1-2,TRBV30,TGTGCCTGGAGTGTTAAGGGATCAAATGGCTACACCTTC,CAWSVKGSNGYTF
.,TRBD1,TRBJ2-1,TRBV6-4,TGTGCCAGCAGTGTTGAGGACAGGGGGGCTTTTCAGTTCTTC,CASSVEDRGAFQFF
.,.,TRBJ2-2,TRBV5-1,TGCGCCAGCAGCTTGGTGGTGGGGGAGCTGTTTTTT,CASSLVVGELFF
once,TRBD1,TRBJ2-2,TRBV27,TGTGCCAGCAGAGCCGGGACAGTGAACACCGGGGAGCTGTTTTTT,CASRAGTVNTGELFF
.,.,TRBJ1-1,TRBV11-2,TGTGCCAGCAGCTGGGGAGTGGAATTTGAAGCTTTCTTT,CASSWGVEFEAFF
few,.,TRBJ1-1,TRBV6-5,TGTGCCAGCAGTTACCGACCGGAAAATGAAGCTTTCTTT,CASSYRPENEAFF
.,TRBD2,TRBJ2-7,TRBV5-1,TGCGCCACAAGGGAGGGACTAGCGGACTACTACGAGCAGTACTTC,CATREGLADYYEQYF
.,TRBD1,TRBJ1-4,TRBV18,TGTGCCAGCTCACCAGAATACCCCCGGGACAGAAATGAAAAACTGTTTTTT,CASSPEYPRDRNEKLFF
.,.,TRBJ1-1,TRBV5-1,TGCGCCAGCAGCCGGAATAACATCGACAACACTGAAGCTTTCTTT,CASSRNNIDNTEAFF
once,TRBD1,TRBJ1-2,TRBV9,TGTGCCAGCAGCGCGACTAGAAGACAGGGCTCCATCTATGGCTACACCTTC,CASSATRRQGSIYGYTF
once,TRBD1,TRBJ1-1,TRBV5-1,TGCGCCAGCAGCTCGGACAGGGTTGAAGCTTTCTTT,CASSSDRVEAFF
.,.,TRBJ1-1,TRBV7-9,TGTGCCAGCAGCTTCGGGGTCGCGGGCACTGAAGCTTTCTTT,CASSFGVAGTEAFF
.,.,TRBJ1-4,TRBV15,TGTGCCACCAGCAGAGTTGGAGTTAATGAAAAACTGTTTTTT,CATSRVGVNEKLFF
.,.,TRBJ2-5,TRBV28,TGTGCCAGCGCACCACAAGAGACCCAGTACTTC,CASAPQETQYF